These T cell receptor beta chains were read from a single sample in a study of CD4 T cells in relation to SARS-CoV-2 and coronaviruses. These receptors have no known antigen. Sequencing used immunoSEQ multiplex PCR; TCRdb keeps in-frame clones, though not all of them. Of 22,000 or so clones in the sample, roughly 70% are singletons; the top ten hold around 20%. The sample taken for sequencing was CD4+ T cells from PBMCs, cultured in vitro. The source is a human donor in good health. Each CDR3 is given without its conserved first and last residue. Each record gives: J gene, V gene, CDR3 protein.

TRBJ2-2 | TRBV5-1 | ASSLVNEGTGELF
TRBJ2-7 | TRBV3-1/TRBV3-2 | ASSQVSGYEQY
TRBJ2-3 | TRBV10-1 | ASSDTTMAGEDTQY
TRBJ2-1 | TRBV29-1 | SVATSGSGNEQF
TRBJ1-5 | TRBV7-9 | ASSAGSVGQPQH
TRBJ2-5 | TRBV4-1 | ASSQARDVQETQY
TRBJ1-5 | TRBV4-1 | ASSHGQGNQPQH
TRBJ2-7 | TRBV5-5 | ASSYFGQGVYEQY
TRBJ2-7 | TRBV9 | ASSAWGQGHEQY
TRBJ2-3 | TRBV10-2 | ASSGRTGARKIDTQY
TRBJ2-5 | TRBV10-3 | AISGGVSGETQY
TRBJ2-1 | TRBV9 | ASSVGLGRGQGIQNEQF
TRBJ1-2 | TRBV18 | ASSPPGAGGFRNYGYT
TRBJ1-4 | TRBV12-3/TRBV12-4 | ASSWGEKLF
TRBJ1-2 | TRBV7-9 | ASSFGSLYGYT
TRBJ2-3 | TRBV7-2 | ASSFSGSPGDTQY
TRBJ2-5 | TRBV6-2/TRBV6-3 | ASSPTSGRETQY
TRBJ2-3 | TRBV2 | ASSTSGGPGTDTQY
TRBJ1-5 | TRBV2 | ASSDPRGNQPQH
TRBJ2-7 | TRBV7-2 | ASSQRLGAQY
TRBJ1-3 | TRBV11-2 | ASSPAGFAGNTIY
TRBJ2-1 | TRBV6-1 | ASSDPGLATYSYNEQF
TRBJ2-3 | TRBV5-1 | ASRLTGASTDTQY
TRBJ2-4 | TRBV3-1/TRBV3-2 | ASSLFRDRGLAKNIQY
TRBJ2-1 | TRBV7-3 | ASSPLTGLGEQF
TRBJ1-1 | TRBV29-1 | SVEVGQGGTEAF
TRBJ1-1 | TRBV6-5 | ASTEPGGQNTEAF
TRBJ1-2 | TRBV6-6 | ASHAGGVYGYT
TRBJ2-7 | TRBV2 | ASSAGGGFRYEQY
TRBJ2-2 | TRBV6-1 | ASSEFHPNTGELF
TRBJ1-2 | TRBV6-5 | ASSYSGRPNYGYT
TRBJ2-7 | TRBV5-1 | ASSSLGPYEQY
TRBJ2-7 | TRBV4-1 | ASSQASGGGVKWEQY
TRBJ2-1 | TRBV6-5 | ATTKTSHEQF
TRBJ2-4 | TRBV20-1 | SAGQGGIQY
TRBJ2-3 | TRBV3-1/TRBV3-2 | ASSQNSGDTDTQY
TRBJ2-3 | TRBV7-2 | ASSLGLADTQY
TRBJ2-3 | TRBV9 | ASSWTSGRHNTDTQY
TRBJ2-3 | TRBV29-1 | SVGGDRGHSDTQY
TRBJ1-1 | TRBV30 | AWTLGVAYVDTEAF
TRBJ1-6 | TRBV6-6 | ASISQSSYNSPLH
TRBJ1-1 | TRBV2 | ASSRENTEAF